The 28 T cell receptor beta chains below all came from one sample that was sequenced in a study of control samples from healthy donors and cancer patients. TCRdb's copy holds only in-frame clones and misses some; the assay was immunoSEQ multiplex PCR. The sample lists about 160,000 clones, 90% to 95% seen once, with 0.68% in the top ten. The material sequenced was blood. Every receptor here comes from a woman aged 25 to 45 in good health.

The rearrangement links TRBV28 to TRBJ1-1, with TRBD1 as a possible D gene (6 bases). The CDR3 runs 14 residues. Trimming left V 6 bases short and J 4 bases short, with 15 bases between. Germline V gives CDR1 MDHEN, CDR2 SYDVKM. Here the CDR3 reads CASRPTGLGTEAFF. Here the CDR3 DNA reads TGTGCCAGCAGGCCAACAGGGTTGGGCACTGAAGCTTTCTTT.

The rearrangement joins TRBV19 to TRBJ1-6; D call uncertain. Germline CDR1 and CDR2: LNHDA and SQIVND (reference sequence). The V end was cut by 4 bases, the J end by 7 bases, with 8 bases between. There are 13 residues in the CDR3. The CDR3 spells CASSTRSNSPLHF. Written as DNA, the CDR3 is TGTGCCAGTAGTACGCGCAGCAATTCACCCCTCCACTTT.

The chain carries TRBV12-5 and TRBJ1-5; D perhaps matches TRBD1 (5 bases). V was cut by 1 base and J by 4 bases, with 17 bases left in between. Per the germline V gene, CDR1 is LGHNT and CDR2 is FRNRAP. The CDR3 sequence is 17 residues long. The CDR3 DNA is TGTGCTAGTGGTTTGGCTGTCCCGACAGAGCCTAATCAGCCCCAGCATTTT. It is translated as CASGLAVPTEPNQPQHF.

This chain joins TRBV5-4 and TRBJ2-7; D is undetermined. The germline CDR1 and CDR2 sequences are SGHNT and YYREEE (reference sequence). This CDR3 is built from 16 residues. Trimming left V 0 bases short and J 2 bases short, with 15 bases between. As DNA, the CDR3 is TGTGCCAGCAGCTTGGAAGTGGCTATCCGTCCCTACGAGCAGTACTTC. The encoded protein is CASSLEVAIRPYEQYF.

J is TRBJ2-1 and V is TRBV20-1, with TRBD2 as a possible D gene (6 bases). This CDR3 has 13 amino acids. The germline gives CDR1 DFQATT, CDR2 SNEGSKA (reference sequence). V was shortened by 3 bases and J by 7 bases, with 13 bases between the two germline ends. CDR3 residues: CSASGLARNEQFF. DNA of the CDR3: TGCAGTGCTAGTGGGCTAGCGAGGAATGAGCAGTTCTTC.

The chain couples TRBV18 to TRBJ2-6, with unresolved D. Germline CDR1 reads KGHSH; CDR2 reads LQKENI. CDR3 length equals 16 residues. The germline V and J ends were trimmed by 2 bases and 0 bases, with 8 bases remaining between them. The CDR3 loop reads CASSPIQSSGANVLTF. The CDR3 DNA is TGTGCCAGCTCACCAATACAGAGCTCTGGGGCCAACGTCCTGACTTTC.

The rearrangement links TRBV5-1 to TRBJ2-5; the match to TRBD2 covers 7 bases. Trimming cost V 3 bases and J 1 base; bases outside gene matches: 12. Germline lookup yields CDR1 SGHRS and CDR2 YFSETQ. This CDR3 has 17 residues. The CDR3 sequence: CASSSNQLAGSQETQYF. CDR3 DNA sequence: TGCGCCAGCAGCTCCAATCAGTTAGCGGGTTCCCAAGAGACCCAGTACTTC.

This chain joins TRBV5-1 and TRBJ2-2; 8 positions match TRBD1. V shed 4 bases and J 4 bases; nucleotides not matched to a gene: 3. CDR3 length equals 14 residues. Per the germline V gene, CDR1 is SGHRS and CDR2 is YFSETQ. CDR3 residues: CASSATGVTGELFF. In nucleotides, the CDR3 is TGCGCCAGCAGCGCGACAGGGGTCACCGGGGAGCTGTTTTTT.

The chain employs TRBV9 and TRBJ2-1; TRBD1 or TRBD2 may be the D gene (5 bases each). Germline V gene sequence: CDR1 SGDLS, CDR2 YYNGEE. V was shortened by 0 bases and J by 10 bases, with 14 bases between the two germline ends. This CDR3 is built from 14 residues. CDR3 residues: CASSVEWGNREQFF. The DNA for the CDR3 is TGTGCCAGCAGCGTAGAGTGGGGGAATCGGGAGCAGTTCTTC.

The chain links TRBV19 to TRBJ1-5, with 8 bases identical to TRBD1. In germline, CDR1 is LNHDA, CDR2 SQIVND (reference sequence). The CDR3 sequence is 15 residues long. With 6 bases clipped from V and 3 bases from J, the junction kept 7 bases outside the gene matches. The CDR3 DNA reads TGTGCCAGTAGGGTGACAGGGGCCCCCAATCAGCCCCAGCATTTT. It specifies CASRVTGAPNQPQHF. The variable domain in full, with the rest retrieved from reference TRBV19 and TRBJ1-5, is DGGITQSPKYLFRKEGQNVTLSCEQNLNHDAMYWYRQDPGQGLRLIYYSQIVNDFQKGDIAEGYSVSREKKESFPLTVTSAQKNPTAFYLCASRVTGAPNQPQHFGDGTRLSIL.

The J gene is TRBJ2-5, the V gene TRBV27; D uncertain. CDR1 and CDR2 from the germline V gene are MNHEY and SMNVEV (reference sequence). V lost 4 bases and J lost 3, with 3 bases in between. The CDR3 contains 11 residues. The CDR3 region is CASSSEETQYF. DNA of the CDR3: TGTGCCAGCAGTTCGGAAGAGACCCAGTACTTC.

The chain uses TRBV28 and TRBJ1-4; tentatively, D is TRBD1 (5 bases). V shed 6 bases and J shed 0 bases, with 11 bases lying between them. The germline V gene encodes CDR1 MDHEN and CDR2 SYDVKM. The CDR3 contains 15 residues. CDR3 bases: TGTGCCAGCAGAGGGGACGCCGCAACTAATGAAAAACTGTTTTTT. Protein sequence: CASRGDAATNEKLFF.

This clone was counted once. This sequence joins TRBV12-5 and TRBJ2-1; D is possibly TRBD1 or TRBD2 (6 bases each). The germline V gene has CDR1 LGHNT and CDR2 FRNRAP. CDR3 length equals 15 residues. Trimming cost V 0 bases and J 9 bases, with 15 bases left between them. This CDR3 is CASGLVRSQGGEQFF. The CDR3 DNA is TGTGCTAGTGGTTTGGTACGGTCACAGGGAGGTGAGCAGTTCTTC.

This chain connects TRBV19 to TRBJ2-5; D gene ambiguous. Germline lookup yields CDR1 LNHDA and CDR2 SQIVND (reference sequence). CDR3 length: 13 residues. V lost 5 bases and J lost 5, with 12 bases in between. CDR3 loop: CASSATATETQYF. The CDR3, as DNA: TGTGCCAGTAGTGCTACAGCGACGGAGACCCAGTACTTC.

The chain recombines TRBV27 with TRBJ1-6; TRBD1 is a possible D gene (6 bases). CDR3 size: 16 residues. Between the trimmed V and J ends, which lost 2 bases and 4 bases, there was a span of 12 bases. Germline assignment: CDR1 MNHEY and CDR2 SMNVEV (reference sequence). CDR3 in DNA: TGTGCCAGCAGTTTAAGCAGGGGCGCATATAATTCACCCCTCCACTTT. Translating gives CASSLSRGAYNSPLHF.

This chain joins TRBV7-3 and TRBJ2-1; 8 bases map to TRBD2. CDR3 size: 15 residues. V was pared by 5 bases and J by 4 bases, with 7 bases of the junction left unmatched. CDR1 is SGHTA and CDR2 is FQGTGA in the germline V gene. This chain's CDR3 is CASSPQAGAYNEQFF. CDR3 nucleotide sequence: TGTGCCAGCAGCCCCCAAGCGGGAGCGTACAATGAGCAGTTCTTC.

The rearrangement links TRBV4-2 to TRBJ2-1, with 10 bases matching TRBD2. The CDR3 is 16 residues long. With 3 bases clipped from V and 2 bases from J, the junction kept 4 bases outside the gene matches. Per the germline V gene, CDR1 is LGHNA and CDR2 is YNFKEQ. CDR3 sequence: CASSHGLADTYNEQFF. The CDR3 DNA sequence: TGTGCCAGCAGCCATGGACTAGCGGATACCTACAATGAGCAGTTCTTC.

The CDR3 coding sequence is TGTGCCAGCTCCCCTAAAAATCTGAACACTGAAGCTTTCTTT. It translates to CASSPKNLNTEAFF. The V and J genes are TRBV18 and TRBJ1-1, with D hard to call. The CDR3 length is 14 residues. The germline V and J ends were trimmed by 6 bases and 0 bases, with 11 bases remaining between them. Germline V gene sequence: CDR1 KGHSH, CDR2 LQKENI.

For this clone: Other DNA sequences in the same sample also yield this CDR3. This sequence joins TRBV4-1 and TRBJ2-5; 7 nucleotides agree with TRBD2. CDR3 length: 19 residues. With V trimmed by 0 bases and J by 4 bases, 17 bases remained unmatched. Per the germline V gene, CDR1 is MGHRA and CDR2 is YSYEKL. As DNA, the CDR3 is TGCGCCAGCAGCCAAGAATCGGTTCGTCTGGCGGGAGTGAGAGAGACCCAGTACTTC. Residues: CASSQESVRLAGVRETQYF.

This clone was found once. The genes are TRBV30 and TRBJ1-1; D is undetermined. V was shortened by 3 bases and J by 0 bases, with 8 bases between the two germline ends. Germline V gives CDR1 GTSNPN, CDR2 SVGIG (reference sequence). This CDR3 contains 13 residues. Here the CDR3 reads CAWRVAVNTEAFF. The CDR3 DNA follows: TGTGCCTGGAGGGTGGCGGTGAACACTGAAGCTTTCTTT.

This clone was detected once. The chain employs TRBV7-2 and TRBJ2-5; D gene ambiguous. The germline V and J ends were trimmed by 5 bases and 4 bases, with 20 bases remaining between them. This CDR3 is 16 amino acids long. Germline CDR1 is SGHTA and CDR2 is FQGNSA. This chain's CDR3 is CASSTGPSPRPETQYF. CDR3 nucleotide sequence: TGTGCCAGCAGCACCGGACCCTCCCCACGCCCAGAGACCCAGTACTTC.

The V and J genes are TRBV4-3 and TRBJ2-3, with D possibly matching TRBD2 (6 bases). Germline CDR1 LGHNA, CDR2 YSLEER. Trimming took 0 bases from V and 6 from J, leaving 7 bases between them. The CDR3 consists of 13 residues. In DNA form, the CDR3 reads TGCGCCAGCAGCCAAGATGGGGGGGATACGCAGTATTTT. Its translation: CASSQDGGDTQYF.

The chain joins TRBV12-3 or TRBV12-4 to TRBJ1-5; D is unclear. V lost 6 bases to trimming and J lost 9 bases, with 12 bases between them. CDR3 length: 12 residues. The CDR3 protein is CASRRVEGPQHF. In DNA form, the CDR3 reads TGTGCCAGCAGACGCGTCGAGGGGCCCCAGCATTTT.

V is TRBV5-4 and J is TRBJ1-3, with D maybe TRBD1 (6 bases). This CDR3 is built from 16 residues. Germline assignment: CDR1 SGHNT and CDR2 YYREEE (reference sequence). V lost 4 bases and J 4 bases, leaving 18 bases between the germline ends. Here the CDR3 reads CASSATLTGHGNTIYF. CDR3 nucleotides: TGTGCCAGCAGCGCCACCTTAACGGGACACGGAAACACCATATATTTT.

The chain recombines TRBV13 with TRBJ1-1; 7 nucleotides line up with TRBD1. J lost 4 bases, V lost 5 bases, and 4 bases had no gene match. This CDR3 spans 13 amino acids. In germline, CDR1 is PRHDT, CDR2 FYEKMQ (reference sequence). Written as DNA, the CDR3 is TGTGCCAGCAGCGACAGGGTGGCCACTGAAGCTTTCTTT. Its translation is CASSDRVATEAFF.

This clone was seen just once. The chain has TRBV19 and TRBJ2-1; D might be TRBD2 (5 bases). Germline lookup yields CDR1 LNHDA and CDR2 SQIVND (reference sequence). The CDR3 spans 14 residues. V shed 5 bases and J shed 7 bases, with 15 bases lying between them. The CDR3 bases are TGTGCCAGTAGTCTCCGACTGGCGGGTAATGAGCAGTTCTTC. Its translation: CASSLRLAGNEQFF.

The rearrangement joins TRBV3-1 (or the pseudogene TRBV3-2) to TRBJ2-1, with TRBD2 matching over 10 bases. The CDR3 loop spans 14 amino acids. Losses at the gene ends were 10 bases for V and 2 bases for J; bases not matched to a gene: 5. CDR1 LGHDT and CDR2 YNNKEL come from the germline V gene (reference sequence). CDR3 in DNA: TGTGCCACGAGTCTAGCGGGAGCCTACAATGAGCAGTTCTTC. Translated: CATSLAGAYNEQFF.

J is TRBJ2-5 and V is TRBV5-4, with 12 bases matching TRBD2. The V gene's germline CDR1 is SGHNT and CDR2 YYREEE (reference sequence). The CDR3 loop spans 17 amino acids. Trimming took 0 bases from V and 5 from J; bases not matched to a gene: 8. CDR3 sequence: CASSLAKLAGGGETQYF. CDR3 sequence (DNA): TGTGCCAGCAGCTTGGCGAAGCTAGCGGGAGGGGGTGAGACCCAGTACTTC.